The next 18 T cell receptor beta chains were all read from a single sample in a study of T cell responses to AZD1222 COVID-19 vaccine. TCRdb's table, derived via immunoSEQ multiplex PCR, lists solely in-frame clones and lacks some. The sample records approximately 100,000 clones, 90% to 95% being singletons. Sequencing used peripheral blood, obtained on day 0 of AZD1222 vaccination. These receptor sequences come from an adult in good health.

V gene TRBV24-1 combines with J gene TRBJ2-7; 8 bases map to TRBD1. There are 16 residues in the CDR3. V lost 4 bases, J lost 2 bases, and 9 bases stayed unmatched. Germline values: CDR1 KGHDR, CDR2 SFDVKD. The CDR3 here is CATSDPGTGFPYEQYF. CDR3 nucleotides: TGTGCCACCAGTGACCCCGGGACAGGTTTCCCCTACGAGCAGTACTTC.

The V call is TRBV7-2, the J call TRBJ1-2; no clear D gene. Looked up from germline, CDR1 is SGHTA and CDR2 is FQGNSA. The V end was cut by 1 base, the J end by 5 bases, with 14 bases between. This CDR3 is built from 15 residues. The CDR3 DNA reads TGTGCCAGCAGCTTAGGGTCAGCACAAGGGTATGGCTACACCTTC. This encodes CASSLGSAQGYGYTF.

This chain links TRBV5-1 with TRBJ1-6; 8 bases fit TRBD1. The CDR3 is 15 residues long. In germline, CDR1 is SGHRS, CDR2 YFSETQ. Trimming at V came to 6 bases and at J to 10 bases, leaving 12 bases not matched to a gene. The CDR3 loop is CASTARTGKESPLHF. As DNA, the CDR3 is TGCGCCAGCACCGCGCGGACAGGGAAAGAATCACCCCTCCACTTT.

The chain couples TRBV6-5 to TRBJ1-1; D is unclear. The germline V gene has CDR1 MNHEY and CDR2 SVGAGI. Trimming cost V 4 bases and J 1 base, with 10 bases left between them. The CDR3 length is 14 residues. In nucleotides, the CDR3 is TGTGCCAGCAGTTCGGCCTATCCGAACACTGAAGCTTTCTTT. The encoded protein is CASSSAYPNTEAFF.

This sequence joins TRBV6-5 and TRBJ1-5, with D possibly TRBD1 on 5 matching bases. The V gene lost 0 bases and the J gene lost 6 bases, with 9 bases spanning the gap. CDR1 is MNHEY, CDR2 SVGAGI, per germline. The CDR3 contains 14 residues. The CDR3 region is CASSYSMRGQPQHF. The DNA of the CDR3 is TGTGCCAGCAGTTACTCGATGAGGGGTCAGCCCCAGCATTTT.

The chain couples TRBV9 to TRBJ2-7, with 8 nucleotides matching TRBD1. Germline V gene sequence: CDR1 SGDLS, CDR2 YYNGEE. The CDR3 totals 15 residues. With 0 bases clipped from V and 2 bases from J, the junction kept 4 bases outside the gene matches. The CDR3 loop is CASSVGRDRTYEQYF. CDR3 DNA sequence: TGTGCCAGCAGCGTAGGAAGGGACAGGACCTACGAGCAGTACTTC.

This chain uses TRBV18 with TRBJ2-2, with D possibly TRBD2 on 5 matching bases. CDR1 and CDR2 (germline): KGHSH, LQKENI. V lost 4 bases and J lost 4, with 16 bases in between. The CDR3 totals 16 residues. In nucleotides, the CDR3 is TGTGCCAGCTCACTTCCCGGGGTAGGAGGCACCGGGGAGCTGTTTTTT. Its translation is CASSLPGVGGTGELFF. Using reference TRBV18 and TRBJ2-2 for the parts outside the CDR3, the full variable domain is NAGVMQNPRHLVRRRGQEARLRCSPMKGHSHVYWYRQLPEEGLKFMVYLQKENIIDESGMPKERFSAEFPKEGPSILRIQQVVRGDSAAYFCASSLPGVGGTGELFFGEGSRLTVL.

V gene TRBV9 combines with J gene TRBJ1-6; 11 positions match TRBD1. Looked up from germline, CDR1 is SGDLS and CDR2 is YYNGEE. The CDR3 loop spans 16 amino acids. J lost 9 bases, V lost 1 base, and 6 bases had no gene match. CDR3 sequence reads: CASSVTDGTGGSPLHF. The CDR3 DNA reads TGTGCCAGCAGCGTAACTGACGGGACAGGGGGTTCACCCCTCCACTTT.

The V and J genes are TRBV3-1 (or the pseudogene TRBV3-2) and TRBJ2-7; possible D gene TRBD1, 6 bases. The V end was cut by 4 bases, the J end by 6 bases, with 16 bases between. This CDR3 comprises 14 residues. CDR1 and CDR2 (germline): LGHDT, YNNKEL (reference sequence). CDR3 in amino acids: CASSPFLQGSEQYF. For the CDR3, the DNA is TGTGCCAGCAGCCCGTTCCTACAGGGTAGCGAGCAGTACTTC.

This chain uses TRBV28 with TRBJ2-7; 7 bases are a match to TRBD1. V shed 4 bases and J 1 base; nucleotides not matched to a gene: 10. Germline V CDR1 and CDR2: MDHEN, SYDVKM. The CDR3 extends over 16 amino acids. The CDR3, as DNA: TGTGCCAGCAGTTCGCCGGGACAGAGGGGATCCTACGAGCAGTACTTC. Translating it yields CASSSPGQRGSYEQYF. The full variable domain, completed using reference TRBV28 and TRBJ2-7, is DVKVTQSSRYLVKRTGEKVFLECVQDMDHENMFWYRQDPGLGLRLIYFSYDVKMKEKGDIPEGYSVSREKKERFSLILESASTNQTSMYLCASSSPGQRGSYEQYFGPGTRLTVT.

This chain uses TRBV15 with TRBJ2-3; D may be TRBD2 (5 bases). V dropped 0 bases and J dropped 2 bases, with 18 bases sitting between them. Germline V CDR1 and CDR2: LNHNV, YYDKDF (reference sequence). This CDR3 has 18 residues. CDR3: CATSRDRGVSGLTDTQYF. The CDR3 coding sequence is TGTGCCACCAGCAGAGATCGTGGGGTGAGCGGACTCACAGATACGCAGTATTTT.

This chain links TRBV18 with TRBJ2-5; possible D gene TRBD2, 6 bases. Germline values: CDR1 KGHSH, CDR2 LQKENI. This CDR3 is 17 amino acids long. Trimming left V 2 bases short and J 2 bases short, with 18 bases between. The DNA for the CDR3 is TGTGCCAGCTCACCAATGATTGGGGCTCGGGGGCAAGAGACCCAGTACTTC. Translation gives CASSPMIGARGQETQYF.

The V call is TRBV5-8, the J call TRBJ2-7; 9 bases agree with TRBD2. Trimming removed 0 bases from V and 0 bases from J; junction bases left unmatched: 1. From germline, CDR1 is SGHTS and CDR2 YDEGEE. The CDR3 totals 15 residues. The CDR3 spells CASSLGTSVSYEQYF. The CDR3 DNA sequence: TGTGCCAGCAGCTTGGGGACTAGCGTCTCCTACGAGCAGTACTTC.

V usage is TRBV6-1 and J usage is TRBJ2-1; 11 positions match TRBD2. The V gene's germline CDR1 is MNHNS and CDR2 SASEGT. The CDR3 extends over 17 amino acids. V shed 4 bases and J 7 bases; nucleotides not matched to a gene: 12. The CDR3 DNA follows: TGTGCCAGCAGTGGGCCCTCACCTAGCGGGAGGAAGAATGAGCAGTTCTTC. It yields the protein CASSGPSPSGRKNEQFF.

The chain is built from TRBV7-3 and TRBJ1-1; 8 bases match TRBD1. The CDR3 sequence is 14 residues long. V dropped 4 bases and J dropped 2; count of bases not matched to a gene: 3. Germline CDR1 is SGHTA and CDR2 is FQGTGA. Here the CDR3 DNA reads TGTGCCAGCAGCTCAGGGGGCACCAACACTGAAGCTTTCTTT. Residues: CASSSGGTNTEAFF.

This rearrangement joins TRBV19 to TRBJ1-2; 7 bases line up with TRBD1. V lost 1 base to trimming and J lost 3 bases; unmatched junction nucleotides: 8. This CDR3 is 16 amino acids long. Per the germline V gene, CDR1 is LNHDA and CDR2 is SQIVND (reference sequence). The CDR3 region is CASSIVSGTAYYGYTF. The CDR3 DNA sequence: TGTGCCAGTAGTATAGTGTCCGGGACAGCCTACTATGGCTACACCTTC.

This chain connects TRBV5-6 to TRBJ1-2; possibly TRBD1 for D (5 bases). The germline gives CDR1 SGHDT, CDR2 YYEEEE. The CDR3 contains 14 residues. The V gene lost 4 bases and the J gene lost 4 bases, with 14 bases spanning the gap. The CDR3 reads CASSTRQISYGYTF. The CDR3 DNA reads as TGTGCCAGCAGCACAAGACAGATATCCTATGGCTACACCTTC.

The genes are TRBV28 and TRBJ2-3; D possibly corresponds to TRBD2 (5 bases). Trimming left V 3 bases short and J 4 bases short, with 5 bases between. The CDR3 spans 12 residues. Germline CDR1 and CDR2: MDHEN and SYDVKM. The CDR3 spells CASSLRADTQYF. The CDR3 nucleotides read TGTGCCAGCAGTTTGAGGGCAGATACGCAGTATTTT.